A single sample gave rise to the 18 T cell receptor beta chains below, sequenced in a study of blood T cell repertoires in COVID-19. The assay was immunoSEQ multiplex PCR, and TCRdb's table has in-frame clones only and misses some. Found here are approximately 490,000 clones, roughly nine tenths of them singletons; the top ten hold roughly 0.7%. Specimen: PBMCs or T cells enriched from blood (not recorded which). The receptors originated from a woman aged 18-29 years who had recovered from COVID-19.

V and J are TRBV12-5 and TRBJ1-5; 7 bases align to TRBD1. This CDR3 is 19 amino acids long. Germline CDR1 reads LGHNT; CDR2 reads FRNRAP. V was clipped by 4 bases and J by 0 bases; unmatched bases: 15. Written as DNA, the CDR3 is TGTGCTAGTGGTTCCTACTCGGACAGGTCCGCTTATAGCAATCAGCCCCAGCATTTT. Translating it yields CASGSYSDRSAYSNQPQHF.

The genes are TRBV5-1 and TRBJ2-1; 7 bases line up with TRBD1. Trimming took 3 bases from V and 6 from J; bases not matched to a gene: 9. This CDR3 has 15 residues. Per the germline V gene, CDR1 is SGHRS and CDR2 is YFSETQ. DNA for the CDR3: TGCGCCAGCAGCTCCGGTTCGGGACAGCTCAATGAGCAGTTCTTC. This sequence encodes CASSSGSGQLNEQFF.

There are a few counts of this clone. The chain has TRBV5-5 and TRBJ2-7, with TRBD1 matching over 7 bases. Germline CDR1 and CDR2: SGHKS and YYEKEE (reference sequence). CDR3 size: 15 residues. With 4 bases clipped from V and 4 bases from J, the junction kept 11 bases outside the gene matches. CDR3 nucleotide sequence: TGTGCCAGCAGCCCAAGACAGGGCCCACCTTACGAGCAGTACTTC. Protein sequence: CASSPRQGPPYEQYF.

This clone appeared once. This sequence joins TRBV3-1 (or the pseudogene TRBV3-2) and TRBJ1-5; tentative D call: TRBD1 (5 bases). The CDR3 runs 15 residues. Germline V CDR1 and CDR2: LGHDT, YNNKEL (reference sequence). The V end lost 1 base, the J end lost 6 bases, and 13 bases lay between the germline ends. The CDR3 DNA is TGTGCCAGCAGCCAAGGGGGCGGTCTCTCTCAGCCCCAGCATTTT. Translation gives CASSQGGGLSQPQHF.

The gene calls are TRBV10-1 and TRBJ1-3; D call uncertain. CDR3 length equals 11 residues. CDR1 and CDR2 (germline): WNHNN, SYGVQD (reference sequence). Trimming stripped 6 bases from V and 8 bases from J, with 8 bases between. This CDR3 is CASSPGDTIYF. Here the CDR3 DNA reads TGCGCCAGCAGCCCCGGTGACACCATATATTTT.

This sequence joins TRBV27 and TRBJ2-3; D possibly corresponds to TRBD2 (5 bases). Germline values: CDR1 MNHEY, CDR2 SMNVEV (reference sequence). This CDR3 comprises 15 residues. The V end lost 4 bases, the J end lost 7 bases, and 18 bases lay between the germline ends. The CDR3 is CASSSIGLAQNTQYF. As DNA, the CDR3 is TGTGCCAGCAGTTCAATCGGCCTAGCTCAGAATACGCAGTATTTT.

The chain joins TRBV7-8 to TRBJ2-2; D not resolved. CDR1 is SGHVS, CDR2 FQNEAQ, per germline. This CDR3 is 15 amino acids long. Trimming cost V 3 bases and J 1 base, with 9 bases left between them. This CDR3 is CASSFSRVNTGELFF. For the CDR3, the DNA is TGTGCCAGCAGCTTTAGTCGGGTGAACACCGGGGAGCTGTTTTTT.

The chain couples TRBV7-2 to TRBJ2-3, with 7 nucleotides matching TRBD1. CDR3 length equals 14 residues. Germline CDR1 SGHTA, CDR2 FQGNSA. V shed 5 bases, J shed 1 base, and the junction held 3 bases outside the gene matches. DNA for the CDR3: TGTGCCAGCAGCAGGGACAGCGGCACAGATACGCAGTATTTT. It codes for CASSRDSGTDTQYF.

The chain couples TRBV11-2 to TRBJ1-2; no reliable D call. Germline CDR1 is SGHAT and CDR2 is FQNNGV. The CDR3 consists of 13 residues. V was shortened by 4 bases and J by 2 bases, with 8 bases between the two germline ends. CDR3 residues: CASSSQTNYGYTF. CDR3 DNA: TGTGCCAGCAGCTCACAGACAAACTATGGCTACACCTTC.

The CDR3, as DNA: TGCGCCAGCAGCTTGTGGGGCGACCGGGTTCTCTCGCAAGAGACCCAGTACTTC. It yields the protein CASSLWGDRVLSQETQYF. The J gene is TRBJ2-5, the V gene TRBV5-1; a weak D match, TRBD1 (5 bases). The CDR3 covers 18 residues. V was shortened by 1 base and J by 2 bases, with 21 bases between the two germline ends. The germline CDR1 and CDR2 sequences are SGHRS and YFSETQ.

The sample holds a few counts of this clone. The CDR3: CASSGLDRELRPQHF. The CDR3 DNA reads TGCGCCAGCAGCGGACTGGACAGGGAACTTCGGCCCCAGCATTTT. The rearrangement uses TRBV5-1 and TRBJ1-5; TRBD1 matches at 8 bases. The CDR3 sequence is 15 residues long. Losses at the gene ends were 4 bases for V and 9 bases for J; bases not matched to a gene: 12. Germline V gives CDR1 SGHRS, CDR2 YFSETQ.

The gene calls are TRBV18 and TRBJ1-3; TRBD1 matches 8 bases. Germline CDR1 and CDR2: KGHSH and LQKENI. The V segment lost 4 bases and the J segment 0 bases; nucleotides outside the gene matches: 8. The CDR3 sequence is 17 residues long. The CDR3 is CASSLLPGQVSGNTIYF. The CDR3 nucleotides are TGTGCCAGCTCACTTCTTCCGGGACAGGTCTCTGGAAACACCATATATTTT.

V gene TRBV6-5 combines with J gene TRBJ2-1, with D perhaps TRBD1 (5 bases). Looked up from germline, CDR1 is MNHEY and CDR2 is SVGAGI. The CDR3 totals 15 residues. Trimming shortened V by 2 bases and J by 2 bases, and 10 bases separated the two germline ends. The DNA of the CDR3 is TGTGCCAGCAGTTACCTGACAGCAGCCTACAATGAGCAGTTCTTC. This encodes CASSYLTAAYNEQFF.

The sample holds one count of this clone. The chain is built from TRBV11-2 and TRBJ2-3; maybe TRBD2 (5 bases). Trimming took off 0 bases at V and 8 bases at J, with 15 bases between the two ends. There are 15 residues in the CDR3. Germline V gives CDR1 SGHAT, CDR2 FQNNGV. This CDR3 reads CASSLDLGLGGTQYF. The CDR3 nucleotides read TGTGCCAGCAGCTTAGATCTCGGTTTAGGAGGTACGCAGTATTTT.

This sequence joins TRBV2 and TRBJ2-7; TRBD2 matches 15 bases. This CDR3 comprises 15 residues. The V gene end was trimmed by 5 bases and the J gene end by 4 bases; junction bases not matched to a gene: 3. Germline values: CDR1 SNHLY, CDR2 FYNNEI. The CDR3: CASSRTSGGEYEQYF. The CDR3 bases are TGTGCCAGCAGTCGGACTAGCGGGGGGGAATACGAGCAGTACTTC.

The V call is TRBV29-1, the J call TRBJ1-2; D possibly corresponds to TRBD1 (6 bases). The CDR3 totals 13 residues. Per germline, CDR1 SQVTM and CDR2 ANQGSEA. Trimming cost V 7 bases and J 3 bases, with 15 bases left between them. The DNA of the CDR3 is TGCAGCGCCCGGGACACCCCGCACTATGGCTACACCTTC. It codes for CSARDTPHYGYTF.

This chain's CDR3 is CASSQGQGEGNTIYF. Written as DNA, the CDR3 is TGTGCCAGCAGCCAAGGACAGGGAGAAGGAAACACCATATATTTT. The chain uses TRBV14 and TRBJ1-3; 7 bases fit TRBD1. The CDR3 length is 15 residues. With 1 base clipped from V and 4 bases from J, the junction kept 4 bases outside the gene matches. Per germline, CDR1 SGHDN and CDR2 FVKESK. Supplemented by reference TRBV14 and TRBJ1-3, the full variable domain reads EAGVTQFPSHSVIEKGQTVTLRCDPISGHDNLYWYRRVMGKEIKFLLHFVKESKQDESGMPNNRFLAERTGGTYSTLKVQPAELEDSGVYFCASSQGQGEGNTIYFGEGSWLTVV.

Only a few counts were recorded for this clone. This chain uses TRBV30 with TRBJ1-1; perhaps TRBD1 as D (6 bases). V shed 2 bases and J shed 1 base, with 14 bases lying between them. The CDR3 consists of 15 residues. Germline CDR1 is GTSNPN and CDR2 is SVGIG (reference sequence). CDR3 bases: TGTGCCTGGAGTCAGGGGCTCAACTCGAACACTGAAGCTTTCTTT. It encodes CAWSQGLNSNTEAFF. The variable domain in full, with the rest retrieved from reference TRBV30 and TRBJ1-1, is SQTIHQWPATLVQPVGSPLSLECTVEGTSNPNLYWYRQAAGRGLQLLFYSVGIGQISSEVPQNLSASRPQDRQFILSSKKLLLSDSGFYLCAWSQGLNSNTEAFFGQGTRLTVV.